Shown below are 18 T cell receptor beta chains from a single sample sequenced in a study of T cell repertoires in ileal Crohn's disease. Profiling relied on immunoSEQ multiplex PCR, and the TCRdb table lists in-frame clones only, not all of them. This table has roughly 60,000 clones, around nine tenths appearing once. The time point was: neoterminal ileum biopsy at postoperative endoscopy, about 6 months after surgery. Sequencing input: ileal tissue. These receptors all come from an adult with Crohn's disease.

The CDR3 bases are TGTGCCAGCAGACAGGGGCAGAAAGAAGCTTTCTTT. Translating it yields CASRQGQKEAFF. V and J are TRBV6-5 and TRBJ1-1; 7 positions match TRBD1. Germline V gene data show CDR1 as MNHEY and CDR2 as SVGAGI. The CDR3 length is 12 residues. The V gene end was trimmed by 6 bases and the J gene end by 8 bases; junction bases not matched to a gene: 6.

V usage is TRBV30 and J usage is TRBJ2-1; 7 bases match TRBD2. The CDR3 length is 13 residues. The ends lost 3 bases at V and 4 bases at J; junction bases unmatched: 3. CDR1 is GTSNPN, CDR2 SVGIG, per germline (reference sequence). CDR3 residues: CAWRRERYNEQFF. CDR3 in DNA: TGTGCCTGGAGGCGGGAGCGATACAATGAGCAGTTCTTC.

In DNA, the CDR3 is TGTGCCAGCAGCCGGACTAGCGAATACTACGAGCAGTACTTC. This sequence encodes CASSRTSEYYEQYF. The chain couples TRBV7-2 to TRBJ2-7; TRBD2 aligns across 9 bases. With 5 bases clipped from V and 3 bases from J, the junction kept 5 bases outside the gene matches. The CDR3 consists of 14 residues. CDR1 is SGHTA and CDR2 is FQGNSA in the germline V gene.

This clone was detected only a few times. As DNA, the CDR3 is TGTGCCAGCTCACCCAGGGTAACCACCGGGGAGCTGTTTTTT. Encoded protein: CASSPRVTTGELFF. The V gene is TRBV18, the J gene TRBJ2-2; a weak D match, TRBD1 (5 bases). The CDR3 is 14 residues long. Trimming cost V 3 bases and J 4 bases, with 9 bases left between them. Germline-derived CDR1 and CDR2 are KGHSH and LQKENI.

The V call is TRBV9, the J call TRBJ1-1; no definite D call. The V gene lost 0 bases and the J gene lost 0 bases, with 9 bases spanning the gap. The CDR3 covers 15 residues. Germline loops: CDR1 SGDLS, CDR2 YYNGEE. This chain's CDR3 is CASSVARGMNTEAFF. Here the CDR3 DNA reads TGTGCCAGCAGCGTAGCCCGAGGGATGAACACTGAAGCTTTCTTT.

This chain joins TRBV7-9 and TRBJ2-7, with D possibly being TRBD1 (5 bases). Germline-derived CDR1 and CDR2 are SEHNR and FQNEAQ (reference sequence). The CDR3 spans 16 residues. The V end was cut by 2 bases, the J end by 2 bases, with 16 bases between. The CDR3 DNA sequence: TGTGCCAGCAGCTTACTTCAGGGTTTTTCGCCCTACGAGCAGTACTTC. Amino acid sequence: CASSLLQGFSPYEQYF.

Only one count was recorded for this clone. This chain joins TRBV5-8 and TRBJ1-6; D is unclear. The germline gives CDR1 SGHTS, CDR2 YDEGEE. CDR3 length: 16 residues. V lost 2 bases and J lost 6, with 15 bases in between. The CDR3 region has the DNA TGTGCCAGCAGCTTAACAACGTGGGCAGCTAATTCACCCCTCCACTTT. Translated, it gives CASSLTTWAANSPLHF. Full variable domain (remainder filled in from reference TRBV5-8 and TRBJ1-6): EAGVTQSPTHLIKTRGQQATLRCSPISGHTSVYWYQQALGLGLQFLLWYDEGEERNRGNFPPRFSGRQFPNYSSELNVNALELEDSALYLCASSLTTWAANSPLHFGNGTRLTVT.

The chain combines TRBV2 with TRBJ2-7; D unclear. The CDR3 sequence is 11 residues long. V was clipped by 8 bases and J by 7 bases, with 12 bases between them. In germline, CDR1 is SNHLY, CDR2 FYNNEI. The CDR3 spells CASLFGSEQYF. The CDR3, as DNA: TGTGCCAGCCTTTTCGGTTCTGAGCAGTACTTC.

The gene calls are TRBV29-1 and TRBJ2-1, with 8 positions matching TRBD2. The CDR3 has 15 amino acids. V lost 6 bases, J lost 0 bases, and 7 bases stayed unmatched. In germline, CDR1 is SQVTM, CDR2 ANQGSEA. In DNA form, the CDR3 reads TGCAGCGTGCCCGGGACTAGTCTCTCCTACAATGAGCAGTTCTTC. It encodes CSVPGTSLSYNEQFF.

The gene calls are TRBV7-8 and TRBJ2-7; 11 bases are shared with TRBD2. Trimming removed 5 bases from V and 3 bases from J; junction bases left unmatched: 6. Germline CDR1 is SGHVS and CDR2 is FQNEAQ. The CDR3 has 15 residues. This CDR3 is CASSAGLAVVYEQYF. DNA for the CDR3: TGTGCCAGCAGCGCGGGACTAGCGGTTGTCTACGAGCAGTACTTC.

This sequence joins TRBV10-3 and TRBJ1-1; 8 bases map to TRBD1. With V trimmed by 3 bases and J by 2 bases, 2 bases remained unmatched. The CDR3 has 14 amino acids. CDR1 and CDR2 (germline): ENHRY, SYGVKD. The CDR3 region is CAISEDRGNTEAFF. The CDR3 DNA reads TGTGCCATCAGTGAAGACAGGGGAAACACTGAAGCTTTCTTT.

The chain recombines TRBV15 with TRBJ1-1; TRBD1 is a possible D gene (5 bases). Trimming left V 5 bases short and J 5 bases short, with 15 bases between. Germline V gives CDR1 LNHNV, CDR2 YYDKDF (reference sequence). This CDR3 is built from 14 residues. In DNA form, the CDR3 reads TGTGCCACCAGCGTGGGGCCCGGCGAGACTGAAGCTTTCTTT. It yields the protein CATSVGPGETEAFF.

The chain carries TRBV27 and TRBJ2-1; 7 bases line up with TRBD1. With 9 bases clipped from V and 8 bases from J, the junction kept 10 bases outside the gene matches. CDR3 size: 13 residues. Germline V gene sequence: CDR1 MNHEY, CDR2 SMNVEV (reference sequence). CDR3 sequence: CASHKTGSDEQFF. Written as DNA, the CDR3 is TGTGCCAGTCATAAGACAGGGTCCGATGAGCAGTTCTTC.

The genes are TRBV29-1 and TRBJ1-3, with 7 bases that match TRBD1. Germline values: CDR1 SQVTM, CDR2 ANQGSEA. The length of the CDR3 is 13 residues. J was trimmed by 3 bases and V by 6 bases; bases with no gene match: 5. CDR3 bases: TGCAGCGTAGCCCGGGACAGTGGAAACACCATATATTTT. Translating gives CSVARDSGNTIYF.

CDR3 sequence (DNA): TGTGCCAGCAGGGGACAGTACGAGCAGTACTTC. It codes for CASRGQYEQYF. The chain recombines TRBV6-1 with TRBJ2-7; 7 positions match TRBD1. V shed 6 bases and J 4 bases; nucleotides not matched to a gene: 0. The CDR3 is 11 residues long. CDR1 and CDR2 from the germline V gene are MNHNS and SASEGT.

The chain couples TRBV5-1 to TRBJ2-3; 8 nucleotides agree with TRBD2. Germline trimming cut 0 bases from V and 0 bases from J; bases unmatched to any gene: 6. CDR1 is SGHRS, CDR2 YFSETQ, per germline. The CDR3 runs 17 residues. The CDR3 reads CASSLDPSGGSTDTQYF. CDR3 coding DNA: TGCGCCAGCAGCTTGGACCCTTCGGGAGGGAGCACAGATACGCAGTATTTT.

This clone was detected only once. The gene calls are TRBV10-3 and TRBJ2-5, with 8 positions matching TRBD1. V was clipped by 10 bases and J by 3 bases; unmatched bases: 10. Germline loops: CDR1 ENHRY, CDR2 SYGVKD. The CDR3 sequence is 14 residues long. The DNA of the CDR3 is TGTGCCACGCAAAACGGACAGGGAGAAGAGACCCAGTACTTC. Its protein product is CATQNGQGEETQYF.

In its sample, this clone was seen once. This chain joins TRBV19 and TRBJ1-2; D gene uncertain. This CDR3 comprises 15 residues. In germline, CDR1 is LNHDA, CDR2 SQIVND (reference sequence). V shed 3 bases and J shed 0 bases, with 11 bases lying between them. This CDR3 reads CASSIGSLTNYGYTF. The CDR3 DNA reads TGTGCCAGTAGTATTGGCAGTCTTACTAACTATGGCTACACCTTC.